Each of the 7 T cell receptor beta chains below was sequenced from the same sample in a study of blood T cells in healthy people across ages. Alongside a J-beta primer mix, a sample-barcoded 5' primer served in a second PCR lasting roughly 6 to 11 cycles. TCRdb re-called the 5' RACE reads with MiXCR, one entry per CDR3 protein. The data contain approximately 800,000 distinct CDR3 sequences, roughly 40% of them seen just once; the ten biggest clones take up 13%. The sequenced sample was blood. The receptors were gathered from a man between 18 and 35 years old in good health.

The rearrangement uses TRBV6-1 and TRBJ2-1; D not certain. Between the trimmed V and J ends, which lost 8 bases and 6 bases, there was a span of 8 bases. Germline lookup yields CDR1 MNHNS and CDR2 SASEGT. CDR3 length: 11 amino acids. The CDR3 DNA follows: TGTGCCAGCGATTGGGTCAATGAGCAGTTCTTC. This gives the protein CASDWVNEQFF.

This chain links TRBV5-6 with TRBJ1-3, with no clear D. The CDR3 totals 16 residues. The V gene's germline CDR1 is SGHDT and CDR2 YYEEEE. V was clipped by 3 bases and J by 0 bases, with 13 bases between them. The DNA of the CDR3 is TGTGCCAGCAGCTCCGGCGGGCGGAGCTCTGGAAACACCATATATTTT. Protein sequence: CASSSGGRSSGNTIYF. The entire variable domain, with the rest obtained from reference TRBV5-6 and TRBJ1-3, is as follows: DAGVTQSPTHLIKTRGQQVTLRCSPKSGHDTVSWYQQALGQGPQFIFQYYEEEERQRGNFPDRFSGHQFPNYSSELNVNALLLGDSALYLCASSSGGRSSGNTIYFGEGSWLTVV.

The chain uses TRBV4-2 and TRBJ2-3; perhaps D is TRBD1 or TRBD2 (5 bases each). The CDR3 contains 17 residues. The V end was cut by 0 bases, the J end by 2 bases, with 15 bases between. Germline CDR1 reads LGHNA; CDR2 reads YNFKEQ. For the CDR3, the DNA is TGTGCCAGCAGCCAAGAGGCCTGGGTCGGGACCACAGATACGCAGTATTTT. Translation: CASSQEAWVGTTDTQYF.

The rearrangement joins TRBV29-1 to TRBJ2-5, with 11 nucleotides matching TRBD2. J gave up 4 bases and V 2 bases, and 9 bases lay outside the gene matches. Looked up from germline, CDR1 is SQVTM and CDR2 is ANQGSEA. This CDR3 has 16 amino acids. CDR3 sequence: CSVEPPLAGAAETQYF. CDR3 DNA: TGCAGCGTTGAACCCCCACTAGCGGGGGCCGCAGAGACCCAGTACTTC.

This clonotype was counted at least ten times. The chain uses TRBV12-3 or TRBV12-4 and TRBJ2-5, with D possibly TRBD1 on 6 matching bases. CDR3 length: 15 residues. Trimming pared 5 bases from V and 3 bases from J, leaving 16 bases between. The CDR3 protein is CASSPYRDGEETQYF. DNA of the CDR3: TGTGCCAGCAGTCCGTACAGGGATGGAGAAGAGACCCAGTACTTC.

The table lists this clonotype with a few counts. CDR3 region: CASSQERSRSSYEQYF. The CDR3 coding sequence is TGCGCCAGCAGCCAAGAGCGGTCGAGGAGCTCCTACGAGCAGTACTTC. This sequence joins TRBV4-3 and TRBJ2-7; D remains unclear. The CDR3 sequence is 16 residues long. V shed 0 bases and J shed 0 bases, with 12 bases lying between them. Germline loops: CDR1 LGHNA, CDR2 YSLEER.

Note on this clonotype: With a much larger clone just one base away, this may be a read error. The chain joins TRBV6-6 to TRBJ2-1; D is perhaps TRBD2 (5 bases). The CDR3 contains 15 residues. Germline CDR1 and CDR2: MNHNY and SVGAGI (reference sequence). The CDR3 nucleotides read TGTGCCACCTGTCTGAGCGGCGGACCTATTAATGAGCGGTTCTTC. Its protein product is CATCLSGGPINERFF.